Shown below are 15 T cell receptor beta chains from a single sample sequenced in a study of T cell responses to AZD1222 COVID-19 vaccine. Sequenced by immunoSEQ multiplex PCR; TCRdb stores in-frame clones only, minus some. The sample has 150,000 to 250,000 clones; about nine tenths are singletons. The sequenced sample was peripheral blood, obtained 28 days after the second AZD1222 dose. The receptors stem from an adult who received the AZD1222 COVID-19 vaccine.

This clone was recorded once. This sequence joins TRBV10-3 and TRBJ2-2; 14 nucleotides line up with TRBD2. After removal of 6 bases from V and 13 bases from J, the junction contained 7 bases not matched to a gene. The germline V gene has CDR1 ENHRY and CDR2 SYGVKD. CDR3 size: 14 residues. DNA of the CDR3: TGTGCCATCAGGGGGGGACTAGCGGGAGAGACGCTGTTTTTT. This codes for CAIRGGLAGETLFF.

This chain links TRBV30 with TRBJ2-2; D is uncertain. V dropped 4 bases and J dropped 5 bases, with 23 bases sitting between them. Germline assignment: CDR1 GTSNPN and CDR2 SVGIG (reference sequence). This CDR3 region has 17 residues. CDR3 sequence: CAWTFPWGFISTGELFF. For the CDR3, the DNA is TGTGCCTGGACCTTCCCTTGGGGATTTATATCGACCGGGGAGCTGTTTTTT. The variable domain in full, completed from reference TRBV30 and TRBJ2-2, reads SQTIHQWPATLVQPVGSPLSLECTVEGTSNPNLYWYRQAAGRGLQLLFYSVGIGQISSEVPQNLSASRPQDRQFILSSKKLLLSDSGFYLCAWTFPWGFISTGELFFGEGSRLTVL.

The rearrangement links TRBV18 to TRBJ1-2; TRBD1 aligns across 9 bases. Germline V gives CDR1 KGHSH, CDR2 LQKENI. The junction had 6 bases not matched to a gene; V was cut back by 3 bases and J by 7 bases. The CDR3 spans 14 residues. The CDR3 spells CASSPDRDRAGYTF. CDR3 nucleotides: TGTGCCAGCTCACCGGACCGGGACAGGGCTGGCTACACCTTC.

The chain recombines TRBV29-1 with TRBJ2-7; 11 nucleotides match TRBD2. This CDR3 comprises 14 residues. The ends lost 5 bases at V and 10 bases at J; junction bases unmatched: 13. Germline CDR1 is SQVTM and CDR2 is ANQGSEA. The CDR3 reads CSVTSGSQTSPQYF. The CDR3 coding sequence is TGCAGCGTTACTAGCGGGAGCCAAACCTCCCCCCAGTACTTC.

This CDR3 is CASSLYGTSGTEQFF. DNA of the CDR3: TGTGCCAGCAGTTTATATGGGACTAGCGGGACTGAGCAGTTCTTC. V gene TRBV27 combines with J gene TRBJ2-1; 13 nucleotides agree with TRBD2. Per germline, CDR1 MNHEY and CDR2 SMNVEV (reference sequence). Germline trimming cut 1 base from V and 9 bases from J; bases unmatched to any gene: 3. The CDR3 spans 15 residues.

The V and J genes are TRBV28 and TRBJ1-1; 7 positions agree with TRBD1. This CDR3 comprises 14 residues. The ends lost 6 bases at V and 1 base at J; junction bases unmatched: 5. CDR1 and CDR2 (germline): MDHEN, SYDVKM. CDR3 bases: TGTGCCAGCAGGTCTGGACAGGCGAACACTGAAGCTTTCTTT. It encodes CASRSGQANTEAFF.

The gene calls are TRBV7-9 and TRBJ2-2; no firm D call. Germline V gene sequence: CDR1 SEHNR, CDR2 FQNEAQ (reference sequence). This CDR3 comprises 14 residues. Trimming removed 5 bases at V and 6 bases at J, with 13 bases between. For the CDR3, the DNA is TGTGCCAGCAGCCCGGCAAGGGTGGCCGGGGAGCTGTTTTTT. Amino acid sequence: CASSPARVAGELFF. The full variable domain, completed using reference TRBV7-9 and TRBJ2-2, is DTGVSQNPRHKITKRGQNVTFRCDPISEHNRLYWYRQTLGQGPEFLTYFQNEAQLEKSRLLSDRFSAERPKGSFSTLEIQRTEQGDSAMYLCASSPARVAGELFFGEGSRLTVL.

CDR3 amino acids: CASSLAQGHPYGYTF. The CDR3 nucleotides read TGTGCCAGCAGCTTAGCGCAGGGGCACCCCTATGGCTACACCTTC. The chain carries TRBV7-2 and TRBJ1-2; D might be TRBD1 (6 bases). The V end lost 0 bases, the J end lost 4 bases, and 12 bases lay between the germline ends. This CDR3 has 15 amino acids. CDR1 and CDR2 from the germline V gene are SGHTA and FQGNSA.

This rearrangement joins TRBV10-3 to TRBJ1-6; 7 bases match TRBD1. The germline V gene encodes CDR1 ENHRY and CDR2 SYGVKD. The CDR3 loop spans 14 amino acids. J lost 8 bases, V lost 2 bases, and 3 bases had no gene match. The CDR3 protein is CAISEGQAYSPLHF. DNA for the CDR3: TGTGCCATCAGTGAGGGACAGGCGTATTCACCCCTCCACTTT.

On this clone: Other nucleotide sequences from this sample produce the same CDR3. The chain uses TRBV19 and TRBJ1-5, with D hard to call. The germline gives CDR1 LNHDA, CDR2 SQIVND (reference sequence). The CDR3 extends over 15 amino acids. Between the trimmed V and J ends, which lost 2 bases and 0 bases, there was a span of 8 bases. The CDR3 sequence is CASSIWGVSNQPQHF. For the CDR3, the DNA is TGTGCCAGTAGTATATGGGGAGTTAGCAATCAGCCCCAGCATTTT. Full variable domain (remainder filled in from reference TRBV19 and TRBJ1-5): DGGITQSPKYLFRKEGQNVTLSCEQNLNHDAMYWYRQDPGQGLRLIYYSQIVNDFQKGDIAEGYSVSREKKESFPLTVTSAQKNPTAFYLCASSIWGVSNQPQHFGDGTRLSIL.

V gene TRBV5-1 combines with J gene TRBJ1-4, with TRBD1 as a possible D gene (6 bases). From germline, CDR1 is SGHRS and CDR2 YFSETQ. The CDR3 runs to 17 residues. The V gene lost 2 bases and the J gene lost 8 bases, with 22 bases spanning the gap. Here the CDR3 reads CASSFGDNSVLGEKLFF. The DNA for the CDR3 is TGCGCCAGCAGCTTTGGGGACAACAGCGTTTTAGGGGAAAAACTGTTTTTT. The full variable domain, rest sourced from reference TRBV5-1 and TRBJ1-4, is KAGVTQTPRYLIKTRGQQVTLSCSPISGHRSVSWYQQTPGQGLQFLFEYFSETQRNKGNFPGRFSGRQFSNSRSEMNVSTLELGDSALYLCASSFGDNSVLGEKLFFGSGTQLSVL.

This chain links TRBV12-3 or TRBV12-4 with TRBJ2-7, with TRBD2 matching 10 bases. This CDR3 has 13 amino acids. Trimming removed 6 bases from V and 4 bases from J; junction bases left unmatched: 3. The CDR3 nucleotides read TGTGCCAGCAGGTCGGGACTAGCGTACGAGCAGTACTTC. Translated: CASRSGLAYEQYF.

V gene TRBV30 combines with J gene TRBJ1-1; TRBD1 agrees at 10 bases. V trimming: 3 bases; J trimming: 5 bases; junction bases outside the gene matches: 12. CDR3 length equals 16 residues. Germline V gene data show CDR1 as GTSNPN and CDR2 as SVGIG (reference sequence). DNA of the CDR3: TGTGCCTGGAGAGCCGGCTCCGGGACAGGGGCGACTGAAGCTTTCTTT. Translating it yields CAWRAGSGTGATEAFF. The whole variable domain, filled in from reference TRBV30 and TRBJ1-1, reads SQTIHQWPATLVQPVGSPLSLECTVEGTSNPNLYWYRQAAGRGLQLLFYSVGIGQISSEVPQNLSASRPQDRQFILSSKKLLLSDSGFYLCAWRAGSGTGATEAFFGQGTRLTVV.

The chain is built from TRBV6-2 or TRBV6-3 and TRBJ2-1; 7 bases fit TRBD2. V shed 5 bases, J shed 5 bases, and the junction held 6 bases outside the gene matches. This CDR3 is 14 amino acids long. Germline V CDR1 and CDR2: MNHEY, SVGEGT. The CDR3 protein is CASSRGLSHNEQFF. The CDR3 DNA sequence: TGTGCCAGCAGTAGGGGACTATCCCACAATGAGCAGTTCTTC.

V gene TRBV3-1 (or the pseudogene TRBV3-2) combines with J gene TRBJ1-2, with 7 bases matching TRBD1. Germline loops: CDR1 LGHDT, CDR2 YNNKEL (reference sequence). The CDR3 spans 17 residues. With 1 base clipped from V and 8 bases from J, the junction kept 16 bases outside the gene matches. CDR3 residues: CASSQGATTGERKGYTF. The CDR3 DNA reads as TGTGCCAGCAGCCAAGGCGCTACTACAGGGGAACGGAAGGGCTACACCTTC.